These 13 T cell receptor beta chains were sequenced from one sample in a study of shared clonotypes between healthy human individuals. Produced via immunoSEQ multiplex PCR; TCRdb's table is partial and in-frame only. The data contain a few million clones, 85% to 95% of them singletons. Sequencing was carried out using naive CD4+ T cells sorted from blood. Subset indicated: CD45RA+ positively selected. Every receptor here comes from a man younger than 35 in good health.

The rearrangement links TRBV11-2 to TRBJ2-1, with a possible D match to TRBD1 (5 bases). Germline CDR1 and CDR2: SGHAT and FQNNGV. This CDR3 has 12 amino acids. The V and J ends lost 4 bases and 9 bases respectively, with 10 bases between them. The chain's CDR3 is CASSSERGEQFF. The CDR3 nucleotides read TGTGCCAGCAGCTCTGAAAGGGGTGAGCAGTTCTTC. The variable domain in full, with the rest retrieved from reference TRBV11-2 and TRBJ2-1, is EAGVAQSPRYKIIEKRQSVAFWCNPISGHATLYWYQQILGQGPKLLIQFQNNGVVDDSQLPKDRFSAERLKGVDSTLKIQPAKLEDSAVYLCASSSERGEQFFGPGTRLTVL.

CDR3 amino acids: CASSQVEGGPGGTQYF. The CDR3 nucleotides read TGCGCCAGCAGCCAAGTCGAAGGGGGCCCCGGGGGGACCCAGTACTTC. The chain is built from TRBV4-3 and TRBJ2-5; D may be TRBD1 (7 bases). CDR1 and CDR2 (germline): LGHNA, YSLEER. The CDR3 has 16 amino acids. V lost 1 base, J lost 7 bases, and 19 bases lay in between.

CDR3 residues: CASSVDTSKNIQYF. The CDR3 DNA sequence: TGTGCCAGCAGCGTAGATACGTCTAAAAACATTCAGTACTTC. The chain joins TRBV9 to TRBJ2-4, with unresolved D. From germline, CDR1 is SGDLS and CDR2 YYNGEE. This CDR3 is built from 14 residues. Deletions cut 0 bases from V and 4 bases from J, with 8 bases between.

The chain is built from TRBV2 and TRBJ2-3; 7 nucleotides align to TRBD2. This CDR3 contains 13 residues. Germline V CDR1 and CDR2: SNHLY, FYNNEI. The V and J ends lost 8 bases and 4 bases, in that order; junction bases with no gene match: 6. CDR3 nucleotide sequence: TGTGCCAGCGGACTAGGCGGGGCAGATACGCAGTATTTT. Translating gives CASGLGGADTQYF.

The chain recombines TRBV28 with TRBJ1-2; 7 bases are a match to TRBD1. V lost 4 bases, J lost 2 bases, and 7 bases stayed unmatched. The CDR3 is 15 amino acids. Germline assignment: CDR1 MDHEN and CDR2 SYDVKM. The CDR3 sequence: CASSWGLQGNYGYTF. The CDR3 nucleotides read TGTGCCAGCAGTTGGGGCCTACAGGGGAACTATGGCTACACCTTC.

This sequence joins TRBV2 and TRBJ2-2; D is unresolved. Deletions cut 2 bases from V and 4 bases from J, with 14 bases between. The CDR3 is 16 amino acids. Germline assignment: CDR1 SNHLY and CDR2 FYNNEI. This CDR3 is CASSEWQKSSTGELFF. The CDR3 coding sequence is TGTGCCAGCAGTGAATGGCAGAAGAGTAGCACCGGGGAGCTGTTTTTT.

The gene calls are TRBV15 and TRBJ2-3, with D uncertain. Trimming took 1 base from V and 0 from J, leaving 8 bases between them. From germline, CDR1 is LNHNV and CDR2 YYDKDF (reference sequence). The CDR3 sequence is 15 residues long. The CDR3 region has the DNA TGTGCCACCAGCAGAGGCCAACCTAGCACAGATACGCAGTATTTT. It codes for CATSRGQPSTDTQYF.

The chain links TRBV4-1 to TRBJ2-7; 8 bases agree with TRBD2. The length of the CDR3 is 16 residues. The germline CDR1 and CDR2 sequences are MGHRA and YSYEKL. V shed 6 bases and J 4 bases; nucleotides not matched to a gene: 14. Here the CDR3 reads CASSRDPAGAVYEQYF. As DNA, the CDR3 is TGCGCCAGCAGTCGAGACCCAGCGGGAGCCGTGTACGAGCAGTACTTC.

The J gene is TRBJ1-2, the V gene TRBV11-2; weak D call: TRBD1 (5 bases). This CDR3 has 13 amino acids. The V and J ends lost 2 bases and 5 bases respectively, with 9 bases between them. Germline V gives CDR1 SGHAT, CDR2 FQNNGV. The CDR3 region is CASSLSRVYGYTF. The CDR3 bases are TGTGCCAGCAGCTTAAGCAGGGTATATGGCTACACCTTC.

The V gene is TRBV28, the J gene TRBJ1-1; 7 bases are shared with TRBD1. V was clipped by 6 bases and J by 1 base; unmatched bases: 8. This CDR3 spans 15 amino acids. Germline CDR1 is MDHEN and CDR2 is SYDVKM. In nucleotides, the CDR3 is TGTGCCAGCAGCATACCCGGGACAGAGAACACTGAAGCTTTCTTT. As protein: CASSIPGTENTEAFF. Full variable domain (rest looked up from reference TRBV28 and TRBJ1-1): DVKVTQSSRYLVKRTGEKVFLECVQDMDHENMFWYRQDPGLGLRLIYFSYDVKMKEKGDIPEGYSVSREKKERFSLILESASTNQTSMYLCASSIPGTENTEAFFGQGTRLTVV.

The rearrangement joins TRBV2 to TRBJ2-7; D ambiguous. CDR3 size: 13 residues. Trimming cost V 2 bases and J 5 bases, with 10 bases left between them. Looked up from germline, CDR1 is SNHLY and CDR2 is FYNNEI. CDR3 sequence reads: CASSETAFNEQYF. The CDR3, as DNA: TGTGCCAGCAGTGAAACGGCATTCAACGAGCAGTACTTC.

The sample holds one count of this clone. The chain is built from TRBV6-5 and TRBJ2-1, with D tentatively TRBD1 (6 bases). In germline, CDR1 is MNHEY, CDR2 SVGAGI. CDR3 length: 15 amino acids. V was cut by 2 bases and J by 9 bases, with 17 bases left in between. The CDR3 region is CASSYDGDNGSEQFF. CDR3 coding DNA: TGTGCCAGCAGTTACGACGGGGACAATGGGAGTGAGCAGTTCTTC.

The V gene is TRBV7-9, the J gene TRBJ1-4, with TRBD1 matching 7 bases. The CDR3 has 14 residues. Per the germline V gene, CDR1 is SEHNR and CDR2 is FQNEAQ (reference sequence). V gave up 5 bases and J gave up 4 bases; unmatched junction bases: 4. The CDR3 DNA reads TGTGCCAGCAGCCTCTGGGACAGTAATGAAAAACTGTTTTTT. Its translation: CASSLWDSNEKLFF.